This T cell receptor beta chain was profiled in a study of CD8 T cells in ankylosing spondylitis. Study results and caveats: Earlier literature documents some of the motif variants in reactive arthritis synovial fluid and blood. Made up of eight or nine highly homologous variants, a TCR beta motif appeared characteristic of ankylosing spondylitis blood. Researchers reportedly found disease-linked clones significantly enriched in matched ankylosing spondylitis synovial fluid.

In regard to this clonotype: Its cognate antigen is unknown. The junction does not match germline at one end; this may be a read error.

Each CDR3 protein gets one entry after TCRdb re-called the 5' RACE reads with MiXCR. This sample has under 200,000 distinct CDR3 sequences, with 9.5% to 10% found just once. This sequence originates from a female donor with ankylosing spondylitis or in good health (not recorded which). The sequenced sample consisted of blood, either unsorted or a sorted T cell fraction (not recorded which).

As DNA, the CDR3 is TGTGCCAGCAGTTTAAGGGAAATTGATACGAAGTATTTT. It codes for CASSLREIDTKYF. The rearrangement uses TRBV12-3 or TRBV12-4 and TRBJ2-3; D unclear. The CDR3 loop spans 13 amino acids.